The present T cell receptor beta chain was sequenced within a study of blood T cell repertoires in COVID-19 (dated by TCRdb to 2020 to 2022). At the level of the whole study: Collaborator samples came from the United States, Italy and Spain and covered acute and convalescent phases of COVID-19. The prospective study material was composed of cDNA or gDNA derived from T cells, B-cell-depleted T cells, or PBMCs. Where HLA class I and class II types were available, the types were taken from metadata supplied by the sample provider, not from assay-based typing. The sample metadata nearly always contained a de-identified subject ID, COVID-19 status, age in years and sex. Samples came from the ongoing ImmuneRACE study (first 160 participants) plus 1,254 subjects from 6 global collaborators. The repertoires were made available in a free public database intended to serve as a resource for research on the immune response to SARS-CoV-2. Deeply sampled blood TCRbeta repertoires from subjects exposed to, actively infected with, or recovered from COVID-19 were included in the dataset.

Measured from the cysteine to the phenylalanine, the CDR3 is 15 residues long. CDR3 DNA only is kept here, 45 bases in frame from base 1. V and J lose 5 bases and 2 bases, and a span of 13 bases separates them. CDR1 SGHTA and CDR2 FQGNSA are derived from the germline V gene. Study-level results and caveats: How much clinical and demographic metadata was included differed by source and by participant, and the metadata was provided uncurated.

The immunoSEQ Assay, a bias-controlled multiplex PCR, was used to amplify TCRbeta CDR3 regions from genomic DNA. The study's own analysis went as follows. The number of nucleated cells in each sample was estimated from the amplification of reference gene primers within the assay. To quantify the absolute abundance of each unique TCRbeta CDR3 rearrangement, sequence reads were collapsed and filtered. For each sample, productive Simpson clonality was calculated as the square root of Simpson's diversity index over productive rearrangements. Not all clones reach the TCRdb copy of this immuneACCESS table, which keeps in-frame sequences only. Checked studies attribute under half of the gap to unresolved V genes and leave the rest unexplained. From that table come the V and J calls and clone size; the DNA was used to work out D and trimming. The sample yields around 49,000 clones; around 82% were counted once. The top ten clones comprise roughly 2.7% of the sample.

The collaborating institutions used their own protocols to collect whole blood in K2EDTA tubes. For TCRbeta analysis, collaborators shipped samples in one of three forms: frozen whole blood, isolated PBMCs, or DNA extracted from either of those sample types. On this clone itself: Its target antigen remains unknown. Base-call qualities are not available, and no considerably larger clone is one nucleotide away.

Sequencing input: peripheral blood. The sequence links TRBV7-2 to TRBJ2-1; the D region possibly corresponds to TRBD2 (5 bases align). The clonotype was recovered from a woman aged 60-75 years with acute or convalescent COVID-19. The DNA sequence is TGTGCCAGCAGCCAGGCGGGCGTAGCCTACAATGAGCAGTTCTTC. The resulting protein is CASSQAGVAYNEQFF.